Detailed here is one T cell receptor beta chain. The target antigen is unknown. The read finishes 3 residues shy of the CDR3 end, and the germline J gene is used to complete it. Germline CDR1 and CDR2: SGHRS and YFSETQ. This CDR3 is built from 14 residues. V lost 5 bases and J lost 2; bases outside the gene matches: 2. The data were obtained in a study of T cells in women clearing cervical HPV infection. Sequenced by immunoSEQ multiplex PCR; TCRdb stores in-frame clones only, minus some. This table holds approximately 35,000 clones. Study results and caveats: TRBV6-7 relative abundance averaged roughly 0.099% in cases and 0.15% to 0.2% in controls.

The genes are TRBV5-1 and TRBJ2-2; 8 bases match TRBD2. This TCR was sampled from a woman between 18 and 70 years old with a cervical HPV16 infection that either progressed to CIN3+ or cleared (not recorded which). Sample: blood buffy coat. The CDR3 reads CASSLAGNTGELFF. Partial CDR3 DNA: TGCGCCAGCAGTCTAGCGGGTAACACCGGGGAG.